These 22 T cell receptor beta chains share one sample of origin, sequenced in a study of OX40 agonist ivuxolimab in advanced cancers. Some clones are missing from TCRdb's copy, which holds only in-frame ones; the method was immunoSEQ multiplex PCR. The repertoire includes 40,000 or so clones, about 84% of them detected once, and around 20% sits in the top ten. This material consisted of CD4+ or CD8+ T cells sorted from blood, taken in a trial of the OX40 agonist ivuxolimab. Receptor source: an adult with an advanced solid tumor such as melanoma, head and neck, liver or kidney cancer.

This clone has only a few counts. The CDR3 DNA is TGTGCCAGCAGTTACTCGACGGTTGAAAAACTGTTTTTT. Residues: CASSYSTVEKLFF. The genes are TRBV6-5 and TRBJ1-4, with D unclear. The CDR3 contains 13 residues. CDR1 and CDR2 (germline): MNHEY, SVGAGI. The V and J ends lost 0 bases and 7 bases respectively, with 6 bases between them.

The chain uses TRBV28 and TRBJ1-2; D perhaps matches TRBD1 (5 bases). From germline, CDR1 is MDHEN and CDR2 SYDVKM. The CDR3 consists of 14 residues. V lost 2 bases and J lost 1, with 8 bases in between. The CDR3 is CASSLMQGNYGYTF. CDR3 DNA sequence: TGTGCCAGCAGTTTAATGCAGGGTAACTATGGCTACACCTTC.

The V and J genes are TRBV6-5 and TRBJ2-7, with D possibly being TRBD1 (5 bases). Trimming took 6 bases from V and 0 from J, leaving 9 bases between them. The CDR3 is 13 residues long. Germline V gene lookup returns CDR1 MNHEY and CDR2 SVGAGI. Written as DNA, the CDR3 is TGTGCCAGCAGGAGACAGAGCTCCTACGAGCAGTACTTC. Translating it yields CASRRQSSYEQYF.

The chain carries TRBV7-6 and TRBJ2-3; D ambiguous. CDR3 size: 12 residues. Germline V gene sequence: CDR1 SGHVS, CDR2 FNYEAQ. V dropped 2 bases and J dropped 6 bases, with 6 bases sitting between them. The chain's CDR3 is CASSLTPDTQYF. The CDR3 coding sequence is TGTGCCAGCAGCTTAACTCCCGATACGCAGTATTTT.

The rearrangement joins TRBV6-1 to TRBJ2-1; 9 positions match TRBD2. Germline loops: CDR1 MNHNS, CDR2 SASEGT. V lost 4 bases and J lost 2; bases outside the gene matches: 9. This CDR3 spans 17 amino acids. For the CDR3, the DNA is TGTGCCAGCAGTGGGGCTAGCGGGACTGCGGCCTACAATGAGCAGTTCTTC. Translation: CASSGASGTAAYNEQFF.

The V gene is TRBV4-3, the J gene TRBJ2-7; TRBD1 matches 9 bases. Per the germline V gene, CDR1 is LGHNA and CDR2 is YSLEER. With V trimmed by 4 bases and J by 6 bases, 13 bases remained unmatched. The CDR3 has 16 residues. CDR3 DNA: TGCGCCAGCAGCCCATATCTCCGGGACAGGGAGGGCGAGCAGTACTTC. Translated, it gives CASSPYLRDREGEQYF.

The chain links TRBV9 to TRBJ1-2; 7 positions match TRBD1. Germline V CDR1 and CDR2: SGDLS, YYNGEE. The CDR3 contains 18 residues. Unmatched junction bases numbered 18, after V lost 7 bases and J lost 0 bases. CDR3 region: CASQGGPVPGAANYGYTF. In DNA form, the CDR3 reads TGTGCCAGCCAGGGGGGCCCAGTTCCGGGCGCGGCTAACTATGGCTACACCTTC.

The chain combines TRBV6-4 with TRBJ2-1; D perhaps matches TRBD2 (5 bases). The CDR3 is made up of 16 amino acids. Germline CDR1 and CDR2: MRHNA and SNTAGT. V gave up 0 bases and J gave up 5 bases, with 14 bases separating them. The CDR3 DNA reads TGTGCCAGCAGTGACTCTTGGACTGTTAACCACAATGAGCAGTTCTTC. Translation gives CASSDSWTVNHNEQFF.

This clone was found once. The rearrangement links TRBV5-8 to TRBJ1-5, with D perhaps matching TRBD1 (5 bases). Germline V gene lookup returns CDR1 SGHTS and CDR2 YDEGEE. The CDR3 is 15 amino acids. The V end lost 3 bases, the J end lost 1 base, and 11 bases lay between the germline ends. The CDR3 is CASSSEGRSNQPQHF. Here the CDR3 DNA reads TGTGCCAGCAGCTCAGAGGGGCGAAGCAATCAGCCCCAGCATTTT.

The rearrangement joins TRBV7-2 to TRBJ2-2; D is possibly TRBD1 (6 bases). V was trimmed by 4 bases and J by 5 bases, leaving 8 bases between them. The germline CDR1 and CDR2 sequences are SGHTA and FQGNSA. The CDR3 contains 13 residues. The CDR3: CASSSTGTGELFF. CDR3 DNA sequence: TGTGCCAGCAGCTCTACAGGGACCGGGGAGCTGTTTTTT.

The V call is TRBV29-1, the J call TRBJ1-2; D call uncertain. The CDR3 extends over 13 amino acids. V dropped 6 bases and J dropped 2 bases, with 13 bases sitting between them. Germline V gene data show CDR1 as SQVTM and CDR2 as ANQGSEA. The CDR3, as DNA: TGCAGCGTGGGAACGGATGAGAACTATGGCTACACCTTC. It yields the protein CSVGTDENYGYTF.

The rearrangement joins TRBV11-1 to TRBJ2-3, with TRBD2 matching 7 bases. Per the germline V gene, CDR1 is SGHAT and CDR2 is FQDESV (reference sequence). V was clipped by 3 bases and J by 6 bases; unmatched bases: 15. CDR3 size: 17 residues. The CDR3 loop reads CASSFPRSGGRRDTQYF. As DNA, the CDR3 is TGTGCCAGCAGCTTCCCCCGGTCTGGCGGGAGAAGGGATACGCAGTATTTT.

The V and J genes are TRBV7-2 and TRBJ2-7, with 9 bases identical to TRBD1. This CDR3 is 15 amino acids long. In germline, CDR1 is SGHTA, CDR2 FQGNSA. V trimming: 0 bases; J trimming: 4 bases; junction bases outside the gene matches: 4. CDR3 protein: CASSLAEGTGYEQYF. As DNA, the CDR3 is TGTGCCAGCAGCTTAGCGGAAGGGACAGGGTACGAGCAGTACTTC.

The chain carries TRBV7-3 and TRBJ2-1; 8 nucleotides line up with TRBD2. Germline CDR1 is SGHTA and CDR2 is FQGTGA. J gave up 6 bases and V 4 bases, and 2 bases lay outside the gene matches. The CDR3 totals 13 residues. The CDR3 spells CASSSGLVNEQFF. CDR3 in DNA: TGTGCCAGCAGCTCGGGACTAGTCAATGAGCAGTTCTTC.

The chain joins TRBV19 to TRBJ2-7, with 7 bases lining up with TRBD1. V dropped 6 bases and J dropped 7; count of bases not matched to a gene: 9. Germline assignment: CDR1 LNHDA and CDR2 SQIVND (reference sequence). The length of the CDR3 is 13 residues. The CDR3 region has the DNA TGTGCCAGTAGCCGAGGACAGGACGGGGAGCAGTACTTC. Protein product: CASSRGQDGEQYF.

The gene calls are TRBV5-6 and TRBJ2-1; D is uncertain. This CDR3 has 15 residues. In germline, CDR1 is SGHDT, CDR2 YYEEEE. Trimming left V 4 bases short and J 0 bases short, with 11 bases between. The CDR3 bases are TGTGCCAGCAGCCCCTCAATAAGCTCCTACAATGAGCAGTTCTTC. It specifies CASSPSISSYNEQFF.

DNA for the CDR3: TGTGCCAGCTCACCAGGGACCTTCCAAGAGACCCAGTACTTC. Protein: CASSPGTFQETQYF. The chain combines TRBV18 with TRBJ2-5, with D possibly called TRBD1 or TRBD2 (5 bases each). Trimming removed 2 bases from V and 1 base from J, with 8 bases in between. Germline V gene data show CDR1 as KGHSH and CDR2 as LQKENI. CDR3 length: 14 residues.

The chain carries TRBV2 and TRBJ2-1; a possible D gene is TRBD2 (5 bases). The germline V and J ends were trimmed by 0 bases and 6 bases, with 15 bases remaining between them. The length of the CDR3 is 16 residues. Germline CDR1 reads SNHLY; CDR2 reads FYNNEI. DNA of the CDR3: TGTGCCAGCAGTGAAGCGCGGGTGGTTTTTGGCAATGAGCAGTTCTTC. The encoded protein is CASSEARVVFGNEQFF.

V usage is TRBV30 and J usage is TRBJ1-1, with no clear D. The germline V and J ends were trimmed by 5 bases and 4 bases, with 11 bases remaining between them. This CDR3 has 12 amino acids. CDR1 and CDR2 (germline): GTSNPN, SVGIG (reference sequence). DNA of the CDR3: TGTGCCTGGTGGTCGGCGGGCACTGAAGCTTTCTTT. It encodes CAWWSAGTEAFF.

The CDR3: CSARVGGREAFF. The CDR3 DNA follows: TGCAGCGCAAGGGTTGGGGGCCGTGAAGCTTTCTTT. The genes are TRBV29-1 and TRBJ1-1; D possibly corresponds to TRBD1 (6 bases). This CDR3 spans 12 amino acids. Germline assignment: CDR1 SQVTM and CDR2 ANQGSEA. V shed 7 bases and J shed 7 bases, with 16 bases lying between them.

This clone occurred a few times. The rearrangement uses TRBV29-1 and TRBJ1-5; D is uncertain. Germline CDR1 is SQVTM and CDR2 is ANQGSEA. The CDR3 sequence is 12 residues long. Trimming stripped 4 bases from V and 5 bases from J, with 9 bases between. The CDR3 region is CSVGARDQPQHF. CDR3 nucleotides: TGCAGCGTTGGGGCCCGGGATCAGCCCCAGCATTTT.

The genes are TRBV13 and TRBJ2-3; 8 bases are shared with TRBD1. The V segment lost 3 bases and the J segment 4 bases; nucleotides outside the gene matches: 6. The CDR3 is 15 residues long. Per germline, CDR1 PRHDT and CDR2 FYEKMQ (reference sequence). The CDR3 DNA reads as TGTGCCAGCAGCTTTGGCAGGGGGCGGTCAGATACGCAGTATTTT. This codes for CASSFGRGRSDTQYF.